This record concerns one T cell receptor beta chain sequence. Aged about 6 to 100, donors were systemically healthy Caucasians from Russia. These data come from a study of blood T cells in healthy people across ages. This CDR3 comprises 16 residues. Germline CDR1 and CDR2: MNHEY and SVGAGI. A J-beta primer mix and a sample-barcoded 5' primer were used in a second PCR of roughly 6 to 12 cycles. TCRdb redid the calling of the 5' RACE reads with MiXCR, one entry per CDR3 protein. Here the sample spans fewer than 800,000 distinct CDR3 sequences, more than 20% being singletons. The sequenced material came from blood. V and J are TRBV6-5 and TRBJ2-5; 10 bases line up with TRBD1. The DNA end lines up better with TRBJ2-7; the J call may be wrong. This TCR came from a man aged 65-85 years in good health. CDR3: CASSLNPGQGTYEQYF. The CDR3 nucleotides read TGTGCCAGCAGTTTAAACCCGGGACAGGGGACCTACGAGCAGTACTTC.